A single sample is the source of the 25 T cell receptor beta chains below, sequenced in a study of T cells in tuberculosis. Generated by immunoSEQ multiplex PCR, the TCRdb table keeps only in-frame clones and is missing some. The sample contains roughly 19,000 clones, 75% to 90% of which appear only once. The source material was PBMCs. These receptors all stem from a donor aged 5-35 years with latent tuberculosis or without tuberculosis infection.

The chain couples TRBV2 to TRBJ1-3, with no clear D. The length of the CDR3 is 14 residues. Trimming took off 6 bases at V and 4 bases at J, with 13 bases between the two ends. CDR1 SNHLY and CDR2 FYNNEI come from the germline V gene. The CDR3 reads CASRGLKSGNTIYF. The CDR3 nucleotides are TGTGCCAGCAGAGGACTAAAGTCCGGAAACACCATATATTTT.

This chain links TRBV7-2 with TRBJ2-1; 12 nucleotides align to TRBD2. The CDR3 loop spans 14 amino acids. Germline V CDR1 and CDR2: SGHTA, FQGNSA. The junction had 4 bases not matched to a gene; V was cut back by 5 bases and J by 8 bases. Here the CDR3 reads CASSPGLAGYEQFF. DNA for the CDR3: TGTGCCAGCAGCCCGGGACTAGCGGGTTATGAGCAGTTCTTC. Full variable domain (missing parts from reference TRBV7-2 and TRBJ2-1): GAGVSQSPSNKVTEKGKDVELRCDPISGHTALYWYRQSLGQGLEFLIYFQGNSAPDKSGLPSDRFSAERTGGSVSTLTIQRTQQEDSAVYLCASSPGLAGYEQFFGPGTRLTVL.

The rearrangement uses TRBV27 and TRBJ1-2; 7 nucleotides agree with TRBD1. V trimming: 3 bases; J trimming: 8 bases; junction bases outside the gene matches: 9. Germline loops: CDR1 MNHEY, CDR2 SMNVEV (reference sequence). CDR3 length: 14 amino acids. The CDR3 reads CASSFRDRSNGYTF. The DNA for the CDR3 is TGTGCCAGCAGTTTCCGGGACAGATCCAACGGCTACACCTTC.

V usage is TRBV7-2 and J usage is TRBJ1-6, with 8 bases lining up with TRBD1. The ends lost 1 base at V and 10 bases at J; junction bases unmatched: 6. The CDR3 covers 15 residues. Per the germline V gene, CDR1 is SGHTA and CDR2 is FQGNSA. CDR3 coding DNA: TGTGCCAGCAGCTTAGTGGGACAGGAAAACTCACCCCTCCACTTT. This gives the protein CASSLVGQENSPLHF.

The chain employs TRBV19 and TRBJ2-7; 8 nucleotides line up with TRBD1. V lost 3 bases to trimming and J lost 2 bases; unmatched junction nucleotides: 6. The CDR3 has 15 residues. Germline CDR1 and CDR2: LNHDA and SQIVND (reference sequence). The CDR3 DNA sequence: TGTGCCAGTAGTATCGGGACAGGTGATCCCTACGAGCAGTACTTC. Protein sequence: CASSIGTGDPYEQYF.

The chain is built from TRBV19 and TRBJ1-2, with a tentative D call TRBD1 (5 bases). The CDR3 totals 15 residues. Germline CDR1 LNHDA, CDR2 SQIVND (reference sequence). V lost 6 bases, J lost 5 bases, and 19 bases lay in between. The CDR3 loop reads CASSPISAGNYGYTF. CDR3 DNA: TGTGCCAGTAGCCCAATATCGGCAGGGAATTATGGCTACACCTTC. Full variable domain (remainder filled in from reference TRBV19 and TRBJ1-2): DGGITQSPKYLFRKEGQNVTLSCEQNLNHDAMYWYRQDPGQGLRLIYYSQIVNDFQKGDIAEGYSVSREKKESFPLTVTSAQKNPTAFYLCASSPISAGNYGYTFGSGTRLTVV.

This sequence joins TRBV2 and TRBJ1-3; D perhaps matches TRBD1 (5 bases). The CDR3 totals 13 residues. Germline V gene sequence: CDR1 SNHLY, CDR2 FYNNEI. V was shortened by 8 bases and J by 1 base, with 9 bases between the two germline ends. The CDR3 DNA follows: TGTGCCAGCGCCCGGGGGTCTGGAAACACCATATATTTT. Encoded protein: CASARGSGNTIYF.

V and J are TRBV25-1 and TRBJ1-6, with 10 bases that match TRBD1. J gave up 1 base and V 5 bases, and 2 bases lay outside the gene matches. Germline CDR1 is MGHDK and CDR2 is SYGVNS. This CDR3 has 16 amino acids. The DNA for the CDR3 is TGTGCCAGCAGTCCGGGACAGGGGTCCTATAATTCACCCCTCCACTTT. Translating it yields CASSPGQGSYNSPLHF.

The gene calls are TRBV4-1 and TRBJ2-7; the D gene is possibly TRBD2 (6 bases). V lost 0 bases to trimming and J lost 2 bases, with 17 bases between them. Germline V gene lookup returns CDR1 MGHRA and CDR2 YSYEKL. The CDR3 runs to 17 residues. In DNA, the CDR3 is TGCGCCAGCAGCCAAGAACCCGCAGGGAGGTCCCCCTACGAGCAGTACTTC. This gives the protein CASSQEPAGRSPYEQYF.

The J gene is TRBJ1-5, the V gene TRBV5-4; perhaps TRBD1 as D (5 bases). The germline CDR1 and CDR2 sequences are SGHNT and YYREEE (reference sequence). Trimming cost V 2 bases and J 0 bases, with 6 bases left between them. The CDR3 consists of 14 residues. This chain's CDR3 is CASSFQGSNQPQHF. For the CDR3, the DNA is TGTGCCAGCAGCTTTCAGGGTAGCAATCAGCCCCAGCATTTT.

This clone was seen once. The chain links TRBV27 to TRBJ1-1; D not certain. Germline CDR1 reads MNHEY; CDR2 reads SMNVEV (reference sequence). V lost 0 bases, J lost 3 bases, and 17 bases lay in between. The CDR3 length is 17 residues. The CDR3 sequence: CASSLSMVLTEDTEAFF. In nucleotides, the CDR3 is TGTGCCAGCAGTTTATCGATGGTCCTGACGGAGGACACTGAAGCTTTCTTT.

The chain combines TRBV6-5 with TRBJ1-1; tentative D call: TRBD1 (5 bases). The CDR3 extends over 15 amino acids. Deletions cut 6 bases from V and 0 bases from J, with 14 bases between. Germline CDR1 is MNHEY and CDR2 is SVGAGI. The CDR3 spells CASSSRGVMNTEAFF. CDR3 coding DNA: TGTGCCAGCAGCTCCCGGGGGGTCATGAACACTGAAGCTTTCTTT.

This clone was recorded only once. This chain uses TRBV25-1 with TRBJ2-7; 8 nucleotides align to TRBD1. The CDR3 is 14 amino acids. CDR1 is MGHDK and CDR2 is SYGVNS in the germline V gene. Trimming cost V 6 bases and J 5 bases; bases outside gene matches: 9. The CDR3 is CASRRGQVGDEQYF. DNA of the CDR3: TGTGCCAGCAGGAGGGGACAGGTGGGGGACGAGCAGTACTTC.

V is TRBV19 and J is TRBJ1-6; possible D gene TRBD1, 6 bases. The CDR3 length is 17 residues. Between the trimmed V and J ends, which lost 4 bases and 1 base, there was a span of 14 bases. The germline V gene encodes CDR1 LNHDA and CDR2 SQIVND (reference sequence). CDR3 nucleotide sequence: TGTGCCAGTAGTACCCACAGGGAAGCGTCCTATAATTCACCCCTCCACTTT. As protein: CASSTHREASYNSPLHF.

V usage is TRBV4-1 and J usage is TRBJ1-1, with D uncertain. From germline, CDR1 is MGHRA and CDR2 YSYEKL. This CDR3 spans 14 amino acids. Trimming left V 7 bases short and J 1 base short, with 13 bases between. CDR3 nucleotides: TGCGCCAGCACCCCAACGGAGGGGAACACTGAAGCTTTCTTT. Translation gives CASTPTEGNTEAFF.

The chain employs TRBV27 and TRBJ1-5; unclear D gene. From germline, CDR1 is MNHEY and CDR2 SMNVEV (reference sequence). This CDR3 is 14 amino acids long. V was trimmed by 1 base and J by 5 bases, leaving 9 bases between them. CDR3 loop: CASSLYLYDQPQHF. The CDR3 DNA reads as TGTGCCAGCAGTTTATACCTATACGATCAGCCCCAGCATTTT.

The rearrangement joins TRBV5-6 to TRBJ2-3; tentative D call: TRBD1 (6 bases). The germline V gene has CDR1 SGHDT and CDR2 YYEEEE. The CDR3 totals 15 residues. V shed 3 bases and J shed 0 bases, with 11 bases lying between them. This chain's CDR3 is CASSYGQTSTDTQYF. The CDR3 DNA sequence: TGTGCCAGCAGCTATGGACAGACGAGCACAGATACGCAGTATTTT.

This CDR3 reads CASSLTFRDIYSGNTIYF. As DNA, the CDR3 is TGTGCCAGCAGCTTGACCTTCCGGGACATTTACTCTGGAAACACCATATATTTT. This sequence joins TRBV11-2 and TRBJ1-3, with a weak D call TRBD1 (6 bases). The CDR3 sequence is 18 residues long. Trimming shortened V by 3 bases and J by 0 bases, and 18 bases separated the two germline ends. Germline values: CDR1 SGHAT, CDR2 FQNNGV.

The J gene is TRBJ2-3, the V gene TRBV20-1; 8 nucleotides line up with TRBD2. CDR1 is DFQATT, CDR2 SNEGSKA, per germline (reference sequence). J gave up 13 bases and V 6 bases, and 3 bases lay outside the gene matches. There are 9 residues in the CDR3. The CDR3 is CSAGLAEYF. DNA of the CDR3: TGCAGTGCCGGACTAGCTGAGTATTTT.

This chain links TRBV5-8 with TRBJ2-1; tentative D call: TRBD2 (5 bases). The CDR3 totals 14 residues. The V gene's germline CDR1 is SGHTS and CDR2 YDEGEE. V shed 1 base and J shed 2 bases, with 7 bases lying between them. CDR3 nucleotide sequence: TGTGCCAGCAGCTTGTGGAGGACCTACAATGAGCAGTTCTTC. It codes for CASSLWRTYNEQFF.

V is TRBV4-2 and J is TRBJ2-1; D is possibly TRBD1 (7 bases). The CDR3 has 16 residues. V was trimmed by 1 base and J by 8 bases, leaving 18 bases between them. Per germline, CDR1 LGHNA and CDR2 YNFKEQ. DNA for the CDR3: TGTGCCAGCAGCCAAGGGTCGGCAGGGGGGATCGATGAGCAGTTCTTC. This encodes CASSQGSAGGIDEQFF.

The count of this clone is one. This CDR3 reads CASSQTAQETQYF. As DNA, the CDR3 is TGCGCCAGCAGCCAAACTGCGCAAGAGACCCAGTACTTC. The rearrangement joins TRBV4-1 to TRBJ2-5; D is ambiguous. This CDR3 has 13 residues. Germline V lookup: CDR1 MGHRA, CDR2 YSYEKL. V dropped 2 bases and J dropped 2 bases, with 6 bases sitting between them.

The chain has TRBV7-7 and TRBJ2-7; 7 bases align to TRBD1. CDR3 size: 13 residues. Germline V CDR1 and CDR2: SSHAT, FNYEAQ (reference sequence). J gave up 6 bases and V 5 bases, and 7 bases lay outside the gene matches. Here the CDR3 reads CASSAGQEVEQYF. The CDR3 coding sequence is TGTGCCAGCAGCGCAGGACAGGAGGTCGAGCAGTACTTC.

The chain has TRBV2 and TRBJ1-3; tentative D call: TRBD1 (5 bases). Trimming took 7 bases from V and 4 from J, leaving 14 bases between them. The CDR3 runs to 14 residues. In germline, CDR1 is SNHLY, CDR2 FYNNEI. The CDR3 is CASNGGVVGNTIYF. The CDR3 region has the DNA TGTGCCAGCAATGGAGGGGTCGTCGGAAACACCATATATTTT. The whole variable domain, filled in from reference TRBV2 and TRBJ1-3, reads EPEVTQTPSHQVTQMGQEVILRCVPISNHLYFYWYRQILGQKVEFLVSFYNNEISEKSEIFDDQFSVERPDGSNFTLKIRSTKLEDSAMYFCASNGGVVGNTIYFGEGSWLTVV.

Here the CDR3 reads CASSFGGLPLHF. DNA for the CDR3: TGTGCCAGCAGCTTTGGGGGGTTACCCCTCCACTTT. The chain uses TRBV5-6 and TRBJ1-6; tentative D call: TRBD1 (5 bases). CDR3 length: 12 amino acids. Germline-derived CDR1 and CDR2 are SGHDT and YYEEEE. V lost 2 bases and J 12 bases, leaving 9 bases between the germline ends.